These 18 T cell receptor beta chains were all obtained from the same sample, sequenced in a study of blood T cell repertoires in COVID-19 (dated by TCRdb to 2018 to 2021). The library came from the immunoSEQ multiplex PCR assay. TCRdb took this table from immuneACCESS and kept in-frame rearrangements with V and J called. Such tables lack part of the clones; where checked against another copy, unresolved V genes explain under half of the gap, and the rest is unexplained. Recorded for this sample are 130,000 to 150,000 clones; about nine tenths of them occurred a single time. Together, the top ten hold about 2.3% of the sample. Sequences were obtained from peripheral blood. The receptors derive from a human donor in a cohort sampled during active COVID-19.

The J gene is TRBJ2-1, the V gene TRBV6-4; 7 bases map to TRBD2. V lost 4 bases, J lost 8 bases, and 14 bases stayed unmatched. CDR1 and CDR2 from the germline V gene are MRHNA and SNTAGT. The CDR3 consists of 16 residues. The CDR3 loop is CASSGAVGGGIYEQFF. The CDR3 nucleotides read TGTGCCAGCAGTGGGGCGGTTGGCGGGGGTATTTATGAGCAGTTCTTC.

V usage is TRBV7-2 and J usage is TRBJ2-2; a weak D match, TRBD2 (5 bases). Trimming took 2 bases from V and 4 from J, leaving 8 bases between them. CDR3 length: 14 amino acids. Germline V gives CDR1 SGHTA, CDR2 FQGNSA. CDR3 sequence reads: CASSLIEGTGELFF. The CDR3 DNA sequence: TGTGCCAGCAGCTTAATCGAGGGCACCGGGGAGCTGTTTTTT.

This clone showed up just once. This sequence joins TRBV19 and TRBJ2-1, with 10 bases lining up with TRBD2. J gave up 4 bases and V 7 bases, and 7 bases lay outside the gene matches. Per germline, CDR1 LNHDA and CDR2 SQIVND (reference sequence). The CDR3 totals 15 residues. The CDR3 nucleotides are TGTGCCAGTACCGCACAGACTAGCGGGTACAATGAGCAGTTCTTC. Its translation is CASTAQTSGYNEQFF.

This clone was observed a handful of times. J is TRBJ1-5 and V is TRBV5-1; no definite D call. This CDR3 has 15 residues. Looked up from germline, CDR1 is SGHRS and CDR2 is YFSETQ. Trimming cost V 1 base and J 0 bases, with 8 bases left between them. Here the CDR3 reads CASSLTPGSNQPQHF. As DNA, the CDR3 is TGCGCCAGCAGCTTGACGCCAGGTAGCAATCAGCCCCAGCATTTT.

The chain uses TRBV6-5 and TRBJ2-7, with 9 bases lining up with TRBD1. Germline lookup yields CDR1 MNHEY and CDR2 SVGAGI. The J segment lost 4 bases and the V segment lost 2 bases, leaving 6 bases of the junction unmatched. The CDR3 is 15 residues long. The CDR3, as DNA: TGTGCCAGCAGTTACCCGGGGACAGGGTTTTACGAGCAGTACTTC. This translates into CASSYPGTGFYEQYF.

A note on this clone: It is unclear where the CDR3 begins or ends on the DNA, so no DNA is shown, and the CDR3 is as TCRdb lists it. The chain joins TRBV16 to TRBJ1-1. The length of the CDR3 is 22 amino acids, counting both ends. Germline V CDR1 and CDR2: KGHSY, FQNENV. This CDR3 reads CASSQSISSGKSVFWLYTEAFF.

CDR3 protein: CASSATIEGDGYTF. DNA for the CDR3: TGTGCCAGCAGTGCGACGATCGAGGGGGATGGCTACACCTTC. J is TRBJ1-2 and V is TRBV2; TRBD1 is a possible D gene (6 bases). Germline V CDR1 and CDR2: SNHLY, FYNNEI. V lost 4 bases to trimming and J lost 6 bases, with 15 bases between them. This CDR3 has 14 residues.

The chain joins TRBV7-8 to TRBJ2-5; the match to TRBD2 covers 11 bases. V shed 2 bases and J 4 bases; nucleotides not matched to a gene: 6. CDR1 is SGHVS and CDR2 is FQNEAQ in the germline V gene. The CDR3 covers 16 residues. In nucleotides, the CDR3 is TGTGCCAGCAGCTTATACACTAGCGGGGGTCGAGAGACCCAGTACTTC. It yields the protein CASSLYTSGGRETQYF.

The chain employs TRBV15 and TRBJ1-6; D possibly corresponds to TRBD1 (5 bases). The CDR3 sequence is 15 residues long. Germline V CDR1 and CDR2: LNHNV, YYDKDF (reference sequence). Trimming cost V 0 bases and J 6 bases, with 9 bases left between them. CDR3 in amino acids: CATSREPTANSPLHF. The DNA for the CDR3 is TGTGCCACCAGCAGAGAACCGACAGCTAATTCACCCCTCCACTTT.

The J gene is TRBJ2-1, the V gene TRBV9, with no clear D. The V gene lost 0 bases and the J gene lost 3 bases, with 4 bases spanning the gap. The germline gives CDR1 SGDLS, CDR2 YYNGEE. The CDR3 runs to 13 residues. The CDR3: CASSVGSYNEQFF. DNA of the CDR3: TGTGCCAGCAGCGTAGGCAGCTACAATGAGCAGTTCTTC.

The CDR3 reads CASSQAPGDSGSSYNEQFF. The DNA for the CDR3 is TGCGCCAGCAGCCAGGCTCCCGGGGATAGCGGGAGCTCCTACAATGAGCAGTTCTTC. The J gene is TRBJ2-1, the V gene TRBV4-3; 9 bases fit TRBD2. Per the germline V gene, CDR1 is LGHNA and CDR2 is YSLEER. The CDR3 is 19 amino acids. With V trimmed by 3 bases and J by 0 bases, 12 bases remained unmatched.

This sequence joins TRBV6-2 or TRBV6-3 and TRBJ2-3, with D possibly TRBD2 on 5 matching bases. The germline V gene has CDR1 MNHEY and CDR2 SVGEGT. The length of the CDR3 is 15 residues. V lost 5 bases, J lost 2 bases, and 14 bases lay in between. CDR3 loop: CASSRPPGSTDTQYF. CDR3 sequence (DNA): TGTGCCAGCAGTCGCCCCCCGGGGTCCACAGATACGCAGTATTTT.

J is TRBJ1-6 and V is TRBV9, with 7 bases matching TRBD1. Germline loops: CDR1 SGDLS, CDR2 YYNGEE. Unmatched junction bases numbered 9, after V lost 4 bases and J lost 8 bases. The CDR3 is 15 amino acids. The CDR3 DNA follows: TGTGCCAGCAGCATGCGACAGGGTGAACATTCACCCCTCCACTTT. It is translated as CASSMRQGEHSPLHF.

This chain's CDR3 is CASSHRGTEAFF. Here the CDR3 DNA reads TGCGCCAGCAGCCACAGGGGGACTGAAGCTTTCTTT. V gene TRBV4-1 combines with J gene TRBJ1-1, with TRBD1 identical over 7 bases. The CDR3 extends over 12 amino acids. Germline CDR1 MGHRA, CDR2 YSYEKL. The V gene end was trimmed by 3 bases and the J gene end by 5 bases; junction bases not matched to a gene: 0.

This clone was observed a few times. V and J are TRBV5-5 and TRBJ1-5; 7 bases match TRBD1. The V segment lost 4 bases and the J segment 4 bases; nucleotides outside the gene matches: 11. Germline V CDR1 and CDR2: SGHKS, YYEKEE (reference sequence). This CDR3 contains 16 residues. The CDR3 DNA sequence: TGTGCCAGCAGCAAACAGGGGCCCGAAAATAATCAGCCCCAGCATTTT. Residues: CASSKQGPENNQPQHF.

This clone was seen only once. Written as DNA, the CDR3 is TGCAGCGTTGTTGCTAGCGGGAGGGCCGAAGATACGCAGTATTTT. Its translation is CSVVASGRAEDTQYF. This rearrangement joins TRBV29-1 to TRBJ2-3; 12 nucleotides agree with TRBD2. The CDR3 consists of 15 residues. CDR1 is SQVTM, CDR2 ANQGSEA, per germline. Trimming cost V 4 bases and J 5 bases; bases outside gene matches: 7.

This clone was counted once. The CDR3 bases are TGTGCCTGGAGTCCGACCAGGGACACTGAAGCTTTCTTT. Its translation: CAWSPTRDTEAFF. V usage is TRBV30 and J usage is TRBJ1-1; D may be TRBD1 (5 bases). Germline CDR1 is GTSNPN and CDR2 is SVGIG (reference sequence). This CDR3 contains 13 residues. Trimming removed 2 bases at V and 3 bases at J, with 10 bases between.

The count of this clone is one. The V and J genes are TRBV5-1 and TRBJ2-1; no firm D call. CDR3 size: 13 residues. CDR1 SGHRS and CDR2 YFSETQ come from the germline V gene. Between the trimmed V and J ends, which lost 5 bases and 5 bases, there was a span of 11 bases. Written as DNA, the CDR3 is TGCGCCAGCAGGCCTAGTTCTGACAATGAGCAGTTCTTC. Translated: CASRPSSDNEQFF.